A selection of T cell receptor beta chains follows, all from one sample in a study of T-cell reconstitution after alpha-beta-depleted transplantation in children. TCRdb re-derived calls from the PCR reads in MiXCR, one entry per CDR3 protein. The sample yields hundreds of thousands of distinct CDR3 sequences, over 10% seen once. The source material was PBMCs, mostly from graft donor cells, sampled 360 days after TCRalphabeta/CD19-depleted stem cell transplant. These receptors were obtained from a male patient younger than 18 who had a stem cell transplant for acute myeloid leukemia, so the T cells may come from the graft donor. Each CDR3 is given with its conserved first and last residue. Fields, in order: V gene, J gene, D gene, clone size, CDR3 protein, CDR3 DNA. The D gene is left open where the match is weak. Only some rows state a clone size, as once, few, many or a class for expanded clones.

V gene: TRBV28; J gene: TRBJ1-5; D gene: TRBD1; clone size: few; CDR3 protein: CASSLGQGVNQPQHF; CDR3 DNA: TGTGCCAGCAGTTTAGGACAGGGCGTCAATCAGCCCCAGCATTTT
V gene: TRBV6-2/TRBV6-3; J gene: TRBJ2-7; D gene: NA; clone size: NA; CDR3 protein: CASSYGLASSYEQYF; CDR3 DNA: TGTGCCAGCAGTTACGGTCTAGCGAGCTCCTACGAGCAGTACTTC
V gene: TRBV20-1; J gene: TRBJ2-1; D gene: NA; clone size: many; CDR3 protein: CSATLDRIFNEQFF; CDR3 DNA: TGCAGTGCTACCCTGGATAGGATTTTCAATGAGCAGTTCTTC
V gene: TRBV6-5; J gene: TRBJ2-5; D gene: NA; clone size: few; CDR3 protein: CASSYSMKGGSDRETQYF; CDR3 DNA: TGTGCCAGCAGTTACTCGATGAAGGGAGGTAGCGATAGGGAGACCCAGTACTTC
V gene: TRBV4-3; J gene: TRBJ2-7; D gene: TRBD1; clone size: NA; CDR3 protein: CASSQDSGTGGYEQYF; CDR3 DNA: TGCGCCAGCAGCCAAGATAGTGGGACAGGGGGCTACGAGCAGTACTTC
V gene: TRBV5-1; J gene: TRBJ2-1; D gene: TRBD1; clone size: few; CDR3 protein: CASSLAVPGTGNEQFF; CDR3 DNA: TGCGCCAGCAGCTTGGCCGTCCCAGGGACAGGCAATGAGCAGTTCTTC
V gene: TRBV20-1; J gene: TRBJ2-7; D gene: TRBD2; clone size: few; CDR3 protein: CSALLAGNTYEQYF; CDR3 DNA: TGCAGTGCTCTTTTAGCGGGAAATACCTACGAGCAGTACTTC
V gene: TRBV7-8; J gene: TRBJ2-7; D gene: NA; clone size: many; CDR3 protein: CASSRMSPYEQYF; CDR3 DNA: TGTGCCAGCAGCAGGATGTCTCCCTACGAGCAGTACTTC
V gene: TRBV25-1; J gene: TRBJ2-3; D gene: NA; clone size: few; CDR3 protein: CASSETPTQYF; CDR3 DNA: TGTGCCAGCAGTGAGACACCCACGCAGTATTTT
V gene: TRBV7-3; J gene: TRBJ2-1; D gene: NA; clone size: NA; CDR3 protein: CASSLLGGGGSYNEQFF; CDR3 DNA: TGTGCCAGCAGCTTATTGGGGGGAGGAGGGTCCTACAATGAGCAGTTCTTC
V gene: TRBV27; J gene: TRBJ2-7; D gene: TRBD1; clone size: many; CDR3 protein: CASSHGQGVPYEQYF; CDR3 DNA: TGTGCCAGCAGTCACGGACAGGGGGTACCCTACGAGCAGTACTTC
V gene: TRBV10-3; J gene: TRBJ2-2; D gene: NA; clone size: NA; CDR3 protein: CAISDFTGELFF; CDR3 DNA: TGTGCCATCAGCGACTTCACCGGGGAGCTGTTTTTT
V gene: TRBV20-1; J gene: TRBJ2-2; D gene: NA; clone size: few; CDR3 protein: CSASGFSGSGYTGELFF; CDR3 DNA: TGCAGTGCTAGTGGTTTTTCGGGTAGTGGTTACACCGGGGAGCTGTTTTTT
V gene: TRBV28; J gene: TRBJ2-1; D gene: TRBD2; clone size: few; CDR3 protein: CASRLGLAGGLKVGSYNEQFF; CDR3 DNA: TGTGCCAGCAGGTTGGGACTAGCGGGAGGGCTCAAGGTGGGTTCCTACAATGAGCAGTTCTTC
V gene: TRBV29-1; J gene: TRBJ1-2; D gene: NA; clone size: few; CDR3 protein: CSAGRTVRENNYGYTF; CDR3 DNA: TGCAGCGCTGGAAGGACAGTACGCGAAAATAACTATGGCTACACCTTC
V gene: TRBV3-1; J gene: TRBJ2-7; D gene: TRBD2; clone size: NA; CDR3 protein: CASTSDRTSGYYEQYF; CDR3 DNA: TGTGCCAGCACAAGTGACCGGACTAGCGGCTACTACGAGCAGTACTTC
V gene: TRBV6-5; J gene: TRBJ2-1; D gene: TRBD2; clone size: few; CDR3 protein: CASSYSSGTSGSNEQFF; CDR3 DNA: TGTGCCAGCAGTTACTCTTCCGGGACTAGCGGGAGTAATGAGCAGTTCTTC
V gene: TRBV4-2; J gene: TRBJ2-3; D gene: NA; clone size: many; CDR3 protein: CASSQDVRNPTGYF; CDR3 DNA: TGTGCCAGCAGCCAAGACGTGAGGAATCCCACAGGGTATTTT
V gene: TRBV7-9; J gene: TRBJ1-2; D gene: TRBD1; clone size: few; CDR3 protein: CASSSQGEINYGYTF; CDR3 DNA: TGTGCCAGCAGCTCTCAGGGGGAGATCAACTATGGCTACACCTTC
V gene: TRBV19; J gene: TRBJ2-3; D gene: NA; clone size: NA; CDR3 protein: CASSGLSGLASLGGTDTQYF; CDR3 DNA: TGTGCCAGTAGTGGGCTATCGGGTTTGGCCTCACTCGGGGGAACAGATACGCAGTATTTT
V gene: TRBV28; J gene: TRBJ1-3; D gene: NA; clone size: NA; CDR3 protein: CASSFGVHGNTIYF; CDR3 DNA: TGTGCCAGCAGTTTCGGAGTACACGGAAACACCATATATTTT
V gene: TRBV20-1; J gene: TRBJ2-7; D gene: NA; clone size: few; CDR3 protein: CSASPPSQLLTPRSFYEQYF; CDR3 DNA: TGCAGTGCTAGCCCTCCCTCCCAACTACTCACCCCGAGGTCTTTCTACGAGCAGTACTTC
V gene: TRBV29-1; J gene: TRBJ2-7; D gene: NA; clone size: many; CDR3 protein: CSVGGVRPLDEQYF; CDR3 DNA: TGCAGCGTGGGTGGGGTTAGGCCTCTTGACGAGCAGTACTTC
V gene: TRBV28; J gene: TRBJ2-1; D gene: NA; clone size: few; CDR3 protein: CASSLSAGNKQFF; CDR3 DNA: TGTGCCAGCAGTTTATCGGCGGGGAACAAGCAGTTCTTC
V gene: TRBV14; J gene: TRBJ1-2; D gene: NA; clone size: NA; CDR3 protein: CASSDPGTPPNYGYTF; CDR3 DNA: TGTGCCAGCAGCGACCCCGGGACACCACCTAACTATGGCTACACCTTC
V gene: TRBV29-1; J gene: TRBJ1-2; D gene: NA; clone size: many; CDR3 protein: CSVDGDTRDYGYTF; CDR3 DNA: TGCAGCGTTGATGGGGACACCCGCGACTATGGCTACACCTTC
V gene: TRBV29-1; J gene: TRBJ2-7; D gene: NA; clone size: few; CDR3 protein: CSVERRGHDYEQYF; CDR3 DNA: TGCAGCGTTGAACGCAGGGGCCATGACTACGAGCAGTACTTC
V gene: TRBV9; J gene: TRBJ1-1; D gene: NA; clone size: NA; CDR3 protein: CATPRGFCSNTEAFF; CDR3 DNA: TGTGCCACTCCGCGAGGGTTTTGTTCGAACACTGAAGCTTTCTTT
V gene: TRBV2; J gene: TRBJ2-7; D gene: NA; clone size: NA; CDR3 protein: CASIQGANNEQYF; CDR3 DNA: TGTGCCAGCATTCAAGGGGCGAACAACGAGCAGTACTTC
V gene: TRBV2; J gene: TRBJ2-1; D gene: TRBD2; clone size: few; CDR3 protein: CASTAGTSGRGSYNEQFF; CDR3 DNA: TGTGCCAGCACTGCTGGGACTAGCGGGAGGGGGTCCTACAATGAGCAGTTCTTC
V gene: TRBV18; J gene: TRBJ2-1; D gene: TRBD2; clone size: many; CDR3 protein: CASSPLTSGNEQFF; CDR3 DNA: TGTGCCAGCTCACCATTGACTAGCGGAAATGAGCAGTTCTTC
V gene: TRBV25-1; J gene: TRBJ2-7; D gene: NA; clone size: NA; CDR3 protein: CASSLNSEQYF; CDR3 DNA: TGTGCCAGCAGTCTTAACAGCGAGCAGTACTTC
V gene: TRBV12-3/TRBV12-4; J gene: TRBJ2-7; D gene: TRBD2; clone size: few; CDR3 protein: CASTRVAGNSGNAYEQYF; CDR3 DNA: TGTGCCAGCACTCGTGTAGCGGGGAATTCCGGTAATGCTTACGAGCAGTACTTC
V gene: TRBV20-1; J gene: TRBJ2-2; D gene: NA; clone size: once; CDR3 protein: CSARDRLGHTGELFF; CDR3 DNA: TGCAGTGCTAGAGATCGTCTAGGACACACCGGGGAGCTGTTTTTT
V gene: TRBV28; J gene: TRBJ1-2; D gene: NA; clone size: NA; CDR3 protein: CASSYPVNYGYTF; CDR3 DNA: TGTGCCAGCAGTTATCCGGTTAACTATGGCTACACCTTC
V gene: TRBV7-3; J gene: TRBJ2-2; D gene: TRBD2; clone size: NA; CDR3 protein: CASSSSGSLSGELFF; CDR3 DNA: TGTGCCAGCAGCTCTAGCGGGAGCTTATCCGGGGAGCTGTTTTTT
V gene: TRBV12-3/TRBV12-4; J gene: TRBJ2-3; D gene: TRBD2; clone size: few; CDR3 protein: CASSLAVTTDTQYF; CDR3 DNA: TGTGCCAGCAGTCTAGCGGTTACCACAGATACGCAGTATTTT